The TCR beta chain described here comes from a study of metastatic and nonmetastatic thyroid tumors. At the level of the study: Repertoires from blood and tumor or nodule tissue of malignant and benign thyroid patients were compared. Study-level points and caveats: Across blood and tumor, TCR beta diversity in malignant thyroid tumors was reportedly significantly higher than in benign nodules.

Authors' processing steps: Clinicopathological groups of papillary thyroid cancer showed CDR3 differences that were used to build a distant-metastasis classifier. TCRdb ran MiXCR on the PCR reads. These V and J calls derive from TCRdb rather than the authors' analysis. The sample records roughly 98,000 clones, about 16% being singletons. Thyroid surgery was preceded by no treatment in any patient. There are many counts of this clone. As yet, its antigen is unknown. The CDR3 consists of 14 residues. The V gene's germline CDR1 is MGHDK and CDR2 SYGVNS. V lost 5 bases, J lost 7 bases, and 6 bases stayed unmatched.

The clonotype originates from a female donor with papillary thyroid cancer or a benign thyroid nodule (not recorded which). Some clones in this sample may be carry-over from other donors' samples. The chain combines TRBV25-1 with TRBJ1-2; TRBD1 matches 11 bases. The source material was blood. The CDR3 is CASSPTGTGGGYTF. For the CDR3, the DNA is TGTGCCAGCAGTCCGACCGGGACAGGGGGTGGCTACACCTTC.